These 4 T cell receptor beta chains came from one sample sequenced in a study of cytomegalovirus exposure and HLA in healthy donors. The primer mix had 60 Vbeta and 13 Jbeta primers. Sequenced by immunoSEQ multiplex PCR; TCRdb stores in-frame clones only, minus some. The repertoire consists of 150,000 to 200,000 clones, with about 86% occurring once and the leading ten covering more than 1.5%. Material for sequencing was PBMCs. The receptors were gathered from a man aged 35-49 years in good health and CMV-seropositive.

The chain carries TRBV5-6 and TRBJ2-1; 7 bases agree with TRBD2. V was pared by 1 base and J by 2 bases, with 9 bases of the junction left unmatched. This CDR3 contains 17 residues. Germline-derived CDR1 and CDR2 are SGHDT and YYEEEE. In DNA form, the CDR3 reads TGTGCCAGCAGCTTGAGTTGGCGAAGCGGGGCCTACAATGAGCAGTTCTTC. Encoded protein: CASSLSWRSGAYNEQFF.

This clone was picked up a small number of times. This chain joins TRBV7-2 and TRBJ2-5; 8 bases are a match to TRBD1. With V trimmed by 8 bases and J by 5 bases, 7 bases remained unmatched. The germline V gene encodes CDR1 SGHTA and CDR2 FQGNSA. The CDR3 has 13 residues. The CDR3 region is CASRAGGLETQYF. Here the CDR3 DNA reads TGTGCCAGCCGGGCAGGGGGCCTTGAGACCCAGTACTTC.

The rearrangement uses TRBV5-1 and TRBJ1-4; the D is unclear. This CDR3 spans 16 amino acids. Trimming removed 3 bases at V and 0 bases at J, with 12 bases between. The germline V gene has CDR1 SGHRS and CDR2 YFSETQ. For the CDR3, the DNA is TGCGCCAGCAGCTCCGGAGACGGAGCAACTAATGAAAAACTGTTTTTT. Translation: CASSSGDGATNEKLFF.

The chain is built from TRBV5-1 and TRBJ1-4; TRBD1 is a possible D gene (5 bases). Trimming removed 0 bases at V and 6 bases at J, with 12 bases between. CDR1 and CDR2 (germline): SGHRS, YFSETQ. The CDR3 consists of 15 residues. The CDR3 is CASSLVGGNYEKLFF. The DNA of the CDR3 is TGCGCCAGCAGCTTGGTCGGGGGGAACTATGAAAAACTGTTTTTT.